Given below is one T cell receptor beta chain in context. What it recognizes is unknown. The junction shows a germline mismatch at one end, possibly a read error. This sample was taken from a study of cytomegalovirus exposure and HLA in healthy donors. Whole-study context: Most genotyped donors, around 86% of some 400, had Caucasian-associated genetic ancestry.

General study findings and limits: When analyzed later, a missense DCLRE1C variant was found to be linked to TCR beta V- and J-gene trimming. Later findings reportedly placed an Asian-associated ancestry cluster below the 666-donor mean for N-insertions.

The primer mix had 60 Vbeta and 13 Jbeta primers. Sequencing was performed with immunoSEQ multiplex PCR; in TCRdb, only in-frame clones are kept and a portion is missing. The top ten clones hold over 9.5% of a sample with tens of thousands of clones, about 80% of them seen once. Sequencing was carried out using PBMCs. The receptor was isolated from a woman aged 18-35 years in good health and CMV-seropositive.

The CDR3 sequence is CASRQDRLGGRAVF. Written as DNA, the CDR3 is TGTGCCAGCAGGCAAGACCGCTTGGGCGGGAGGGCAGTCTTC. The chain carries TRBV6-5 and TRBJ2-1, with 9 positions matching TRBD2. CDR3 length: 14 amino acids. Germline values: CDR1 MNHEY, CDR2 SVGAGI.